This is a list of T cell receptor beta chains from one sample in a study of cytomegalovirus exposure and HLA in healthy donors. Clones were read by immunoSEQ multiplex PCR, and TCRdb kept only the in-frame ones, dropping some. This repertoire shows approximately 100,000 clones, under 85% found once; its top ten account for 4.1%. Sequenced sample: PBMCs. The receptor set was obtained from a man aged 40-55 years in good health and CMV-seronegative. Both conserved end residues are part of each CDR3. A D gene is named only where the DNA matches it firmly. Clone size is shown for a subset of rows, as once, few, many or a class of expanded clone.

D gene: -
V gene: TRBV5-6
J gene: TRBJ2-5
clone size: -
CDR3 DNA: TGTGCCAGCAGCCAGGCTGGGACCCAGTACTTC
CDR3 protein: CASSQAGTQYF

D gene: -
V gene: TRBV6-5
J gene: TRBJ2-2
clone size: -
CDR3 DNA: TGTGCCAGCACCCAGGGGGGCGGGGAGCTGTTTTTT
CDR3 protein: CASTQGGGELFF

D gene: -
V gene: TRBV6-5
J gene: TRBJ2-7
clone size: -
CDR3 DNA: TGTGCCAGCAGTTACCAGGGTTTTGCCTACGAGCAGTACTTC
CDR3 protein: CASSYQGFAYEQYF

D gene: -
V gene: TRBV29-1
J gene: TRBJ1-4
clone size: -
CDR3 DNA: TGCAGCGTCTGGGGGGGGGTCGGAGGACAAAAACTGTTTTTT
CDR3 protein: CSVWGGVGGQKLFF

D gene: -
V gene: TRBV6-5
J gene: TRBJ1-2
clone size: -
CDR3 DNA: TGTGCCAGCAGTTACGGTCCAGGGATGGGTGGCTACACCTTC
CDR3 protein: CASSYGPGMGGYTF

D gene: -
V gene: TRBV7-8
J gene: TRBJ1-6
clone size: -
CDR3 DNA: TGTGCCAGCAGCCAAGAGCGGGACACTTATAATTCACCCCTCCACTTT
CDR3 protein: CASSQERDTYNSPLHF

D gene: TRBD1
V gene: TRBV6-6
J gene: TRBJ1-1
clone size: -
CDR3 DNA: TGTGCCAGCAGCCCCGCCAGGGGGCAGACTGAAGCTTTCTTT
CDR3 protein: CASSPARGQTEAFF

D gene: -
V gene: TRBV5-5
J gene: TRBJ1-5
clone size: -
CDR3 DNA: TGTGCCAGCAGCCCCACAGGGACTCAGCCCCAGCATTTT
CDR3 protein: CASSPTGTQPQHF

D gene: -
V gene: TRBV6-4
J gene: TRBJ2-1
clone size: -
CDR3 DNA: TGTGCCGTTTGGGGACTTACCTACAATGAGCAGTTCTTC
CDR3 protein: CAVWGLTYNEQFF

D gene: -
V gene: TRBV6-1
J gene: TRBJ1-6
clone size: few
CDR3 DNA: TGTGCCAGCAGTGCCACAGCCGATTCACCCCTCCACTTT
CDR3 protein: CASSATADSPLHF

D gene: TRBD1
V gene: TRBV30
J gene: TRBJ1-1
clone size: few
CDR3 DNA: TGTGCCTCGACAGGGAGGACTGAAGCTTTCTTT
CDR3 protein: CASTGRTEAFF

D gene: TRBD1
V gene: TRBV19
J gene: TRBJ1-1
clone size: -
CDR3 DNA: TGTGCCAGTAAGGAGGGACAGATGAACACTGAAGCTTTCTTT
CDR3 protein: CASKEGQMNTEAFF

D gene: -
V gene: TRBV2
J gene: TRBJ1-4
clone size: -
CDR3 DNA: TGTGCCAGCAGTTACAGGTCAACTAATGAAAAACTGTTTTTT
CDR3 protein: CASSYRSTNEKLFF

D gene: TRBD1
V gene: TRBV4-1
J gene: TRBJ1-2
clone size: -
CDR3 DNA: TGCGCCAGCAGCCAAGGGGACAGGGCCTATGGCTACACCTTC
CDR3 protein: CASSQGDRAYGYTF

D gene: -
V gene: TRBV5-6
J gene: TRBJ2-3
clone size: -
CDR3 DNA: TGTGCCAGCAGCTTGTGGGGGGGCACAGATACGCAGTATTTT
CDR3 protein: CASSLWGGTDTQYF

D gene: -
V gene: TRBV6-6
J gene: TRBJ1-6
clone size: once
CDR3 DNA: TGTGCCAGCAGGCACGGGGGGGACGGCTCACCCCTCCACTTT
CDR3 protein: CASRHGGDGSPLHF

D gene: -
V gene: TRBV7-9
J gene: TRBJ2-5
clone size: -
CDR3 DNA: TGTGCCAGCAGCTTGGTCCAGGGCCCAGAGACCCAGTACTTC
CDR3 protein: CASSLVQGPETQYF

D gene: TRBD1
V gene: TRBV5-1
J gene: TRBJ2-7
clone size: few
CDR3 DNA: TGCGCCAGCAGCTTGGAAGGACAGGACCTCTACGAGCAGTACTTC
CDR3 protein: CASSLEGQDLYEQYF

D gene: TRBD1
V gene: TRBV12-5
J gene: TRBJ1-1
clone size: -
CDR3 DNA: TGTGCTAGTGGTTTCAAGGACAGGGTCGGAGTTGAAGCTTTCTTT
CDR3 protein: CASGFKDRVGVEAFF

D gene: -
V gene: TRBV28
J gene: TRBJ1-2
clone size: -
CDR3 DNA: TGTGCCAGCAGTCAGGGTTTACGAGGCTACACCTTC
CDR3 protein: CASSQGLRGYTF

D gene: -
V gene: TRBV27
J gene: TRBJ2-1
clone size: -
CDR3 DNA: TGTGCCAGCAGGATCTTCGCGACTAGCTACAATGAGCAGTTCTTC
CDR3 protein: CASRIFATSYNEQFF

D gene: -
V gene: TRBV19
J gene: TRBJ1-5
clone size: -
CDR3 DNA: TGTGCCAGCGGCCGGGCCCAGCATTTT
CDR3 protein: CASGRAQHF

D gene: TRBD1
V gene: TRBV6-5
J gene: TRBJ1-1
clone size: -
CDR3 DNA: TGTGCCAGCAGTTCACAGGGGGCTGCGAACACTGAAGCTTTCTTT
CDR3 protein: CASSSQGAANTEAFF

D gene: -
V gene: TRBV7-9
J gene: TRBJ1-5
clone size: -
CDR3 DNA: TGTGCCAGCAGCATCGGACAGACAAATAGCAATCAGCCCCAGCATTTT
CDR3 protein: CASSIGQTNSNQPQHF

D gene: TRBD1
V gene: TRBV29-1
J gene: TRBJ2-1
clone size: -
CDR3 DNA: TGCAGCGCACAGGGGTACAGGAATGAGCAGTTCTTC
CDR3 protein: CSAQGYRNEQFF

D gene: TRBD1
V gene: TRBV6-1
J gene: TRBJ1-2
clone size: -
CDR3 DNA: TGTGCCAGCAGTGACTCGGGACAGGGAGAGGGCTACACCTTC
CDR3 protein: CASSDSGQGEGYTF

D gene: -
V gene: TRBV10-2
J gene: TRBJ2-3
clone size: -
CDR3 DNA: TGCGCCAGCAGGACGCAGGGGCCAAATACGCAGTATTTT
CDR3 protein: CASRTQGPNTQYF

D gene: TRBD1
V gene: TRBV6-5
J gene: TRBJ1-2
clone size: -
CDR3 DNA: TGTGCCAGCAGTCCCGGGACAGTTCTAACCTTC
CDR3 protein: CASSPGTVLTF

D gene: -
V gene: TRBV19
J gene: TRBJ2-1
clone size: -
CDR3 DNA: TGTGCCACTACTTCGGTGGAGGGGAGTTACAATGAGCAGTTCTTC
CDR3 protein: CATTSVEGSYNEQFF

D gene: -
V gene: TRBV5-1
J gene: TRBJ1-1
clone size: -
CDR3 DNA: TGCGCCAGCAGGACAGATTCGAACACTGAAGCTTTCTTT
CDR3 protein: CASRTDSNTEAFF

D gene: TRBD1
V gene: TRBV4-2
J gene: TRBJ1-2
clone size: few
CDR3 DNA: TGTGCCAGCAGGGGACAGAACTATGGCTACACCTTC
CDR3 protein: CASRGQNYGYTF

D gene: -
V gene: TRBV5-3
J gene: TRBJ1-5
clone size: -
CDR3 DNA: TGTGCCAGAACCGTCCGGGACAACAATCAGCCCCAGCATTTT
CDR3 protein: CARTVRDNNQPQHF

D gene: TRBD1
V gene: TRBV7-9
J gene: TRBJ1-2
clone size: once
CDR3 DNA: TGTTCCAGCAGTTACGACAGGGACTATGGCTACACCTTC
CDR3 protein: CSSSYDRDYGYTF

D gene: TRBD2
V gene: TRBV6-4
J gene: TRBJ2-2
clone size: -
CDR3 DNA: TGTGCCAGCAAAAGCAGCGGGGGGGCCGGGGAGCTGTTTTTT
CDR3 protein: CASKSSGGAGELFF

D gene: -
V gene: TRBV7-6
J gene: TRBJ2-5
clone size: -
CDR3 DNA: TGTGCCAGCAGCTCCCAGGGGGGCCAAGAGACCCAGTACTTC
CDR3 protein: CASSSQGGQETQYF

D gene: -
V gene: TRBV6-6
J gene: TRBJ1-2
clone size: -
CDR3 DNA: TGTGCCAGCAGTTACAATCGGGACACTGGCTACACCTTC
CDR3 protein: CASSYNRDTGYTF

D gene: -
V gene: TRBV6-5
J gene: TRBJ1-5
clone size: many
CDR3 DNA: TGTGCCAGCAGTTGGGCCAATCAGCCCCAGCATTTT
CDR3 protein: CASSWANQPQHF

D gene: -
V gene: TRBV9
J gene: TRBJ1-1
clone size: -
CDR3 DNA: TGTGCCAGCAGCGTAGTAGGCGGAAACACTGAAGCTTTCTTT
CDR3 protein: CASSVVGGNTEAFF

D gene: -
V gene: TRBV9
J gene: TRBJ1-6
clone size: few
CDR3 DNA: TGTGCCAGCAGCCCCCGTTTGCAGGTTAATTCACCCCTCCACTTT
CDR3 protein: CASSPRLQVNSPLHF

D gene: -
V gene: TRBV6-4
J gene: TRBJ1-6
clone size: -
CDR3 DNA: TGTGCCAGCAGCCGTGGGGGCCGGGATCCCCTCCACTTT
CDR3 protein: CASSRGGRDPLHF

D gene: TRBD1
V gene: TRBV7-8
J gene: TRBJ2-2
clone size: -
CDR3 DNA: TGTGCCAGCAGCGCCCGGGACAGGTTCGCCACCGGGGAGCTGTTTTTT
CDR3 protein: CASSARDRFATGELFF

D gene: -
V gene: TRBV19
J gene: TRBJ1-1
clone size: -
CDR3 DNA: TGTGCCAGTAGTATACAGGTATACACTGAAGCTTTCTTT
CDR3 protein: CASSIQVYTEAFF

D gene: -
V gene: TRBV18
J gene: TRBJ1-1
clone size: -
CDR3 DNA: TGTGCCAGCTCACCAGAGGGCTACACTGAAGCTTTCTTT
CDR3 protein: CASSPEGYTEAFF

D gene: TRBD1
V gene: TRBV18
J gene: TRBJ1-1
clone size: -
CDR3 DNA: TGTGCCAGCTCACCAACGCATTCACAGGGGGCCGAAGCTTTCTTT
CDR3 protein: CASSPTHSQGAEAFF

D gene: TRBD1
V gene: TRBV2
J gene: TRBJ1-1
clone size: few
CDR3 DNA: TGTGCCACCCAACCCCGGACAGGGCGGACAAAAGCTTTCTTT
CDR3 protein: CATQPRTGRTKAFF

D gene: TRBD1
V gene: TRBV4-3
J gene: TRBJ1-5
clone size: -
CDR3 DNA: TGCGCCAGCAGCCGGACAGGTGGAATCGAGCCCCAGCATTTT
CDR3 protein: CASSRTGGIEPQHF

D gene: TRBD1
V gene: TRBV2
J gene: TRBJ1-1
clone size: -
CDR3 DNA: TGTGCCAGCAAAGGACAGGGGAACACTGAAGCTTTCTTT
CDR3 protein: CASKGQGNTEAFF

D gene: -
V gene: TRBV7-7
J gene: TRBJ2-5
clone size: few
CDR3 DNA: TGTGCCAGCAGCTTGACAGGGAGGTTGGAGACCCAGTACTTC
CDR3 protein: CASSLTGRLETQYF

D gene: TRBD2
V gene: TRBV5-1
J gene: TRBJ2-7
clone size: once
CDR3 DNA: TGCGCCAGCAGCTTGGGGTTTGCGGGGGGGGGCTTCTCCTACGAGCAGTACTTC
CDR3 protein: CASSLGFAGGGFSYEQYF

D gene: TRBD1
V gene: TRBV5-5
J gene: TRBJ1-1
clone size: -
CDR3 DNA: TGTGCCAGCAACAGGGGGCCGAACACTGAAGCTTTCTTT
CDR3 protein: CASNRGPNTEAFF

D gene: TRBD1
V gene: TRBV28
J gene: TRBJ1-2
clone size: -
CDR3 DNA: TGTGCCAGCAGTCCGCAGGACAGGGGCGGGCTGGATGGCTACACCTTC
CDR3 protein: CASSPQDRGGLDGYTF

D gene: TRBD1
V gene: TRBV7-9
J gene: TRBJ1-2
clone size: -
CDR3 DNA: TGTTCCAGCAGCACCACGACAGGGGAACTTAACTATGGCTACACCTTC
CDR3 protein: CSSSTTTGELNYGYTF

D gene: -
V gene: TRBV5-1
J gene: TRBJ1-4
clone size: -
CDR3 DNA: TGCGCCAGCAGCTTGTCGTCAACTAATGAAAAACTGTTTTTT
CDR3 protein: CASSLSSTNEKLFF

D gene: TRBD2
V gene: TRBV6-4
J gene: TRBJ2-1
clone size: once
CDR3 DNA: TGTGCCAGCAGTGACCCCACTAGCGGTGCAAATGAGCAGTTCTTC
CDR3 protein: CASSDPTSGANEQFF

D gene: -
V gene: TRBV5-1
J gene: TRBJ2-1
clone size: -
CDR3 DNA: TGCGCCAGCAGCCCCGAACAGGGTTCCTACAATGAGCAGTTCTTC
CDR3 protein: CASSPEQGSYNEQFF

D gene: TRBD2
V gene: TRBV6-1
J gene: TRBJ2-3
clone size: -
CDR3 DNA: TGTGCCAGCAGTGGACGACTAGCGGAAGGCACAGATACGCAGTATTTT
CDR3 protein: CASSGRLAEGTDTQYF

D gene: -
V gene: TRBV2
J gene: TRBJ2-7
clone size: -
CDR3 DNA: TGTGCCAGCAGTTATCAGGGAGGAGGAAACGAGCAGTACTTC
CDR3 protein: CASSYQGGGNEQYF

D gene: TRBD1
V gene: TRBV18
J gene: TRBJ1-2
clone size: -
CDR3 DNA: TGTGCCAGCTCACCCCCGACAGGGAACTATGGCTACACCTTC
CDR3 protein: CASSPPTGNYGYTF

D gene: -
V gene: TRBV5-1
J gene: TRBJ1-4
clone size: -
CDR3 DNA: TGCGCCAGCAGCCAATACACCGGGGATGAAAAACTGTTTTTT
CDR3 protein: CASSQYTGDEKLFF

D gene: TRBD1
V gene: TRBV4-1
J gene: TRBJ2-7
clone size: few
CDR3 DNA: TGCGCCAGCAGCCAATATCCGCAGGGGGACTCCTACGAGCAGTACTTC
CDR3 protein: CASSQYPQGDSYEQYF